This TCR beta chain was retrieved from a study of shared clonotypes between healthy human individuals (dated by TCRdb to 2018 to 2021). A note on the overall study: The cohort comprised a couple of women and a few men aged 18 to 49 years. To estimate repertoire size and how much clonotypes are shared between individuals, the study performed deep sequencing of blood TCR repertoires from roughly five healthy adults. Libraries were prepared and TCR repertoires were sequenced by different laboratories using diverse techniques, in order to increase sequencing depth and limit assay-specific biases. Leukapheresis yielded between about 0.94 and 10 billion PBMCs per donor. For each donor, CD4 naive and CD4 memory were each run on three plates, CD8 naive on two plates, and CD8 memory on one plate.

Comment on this clone: Its antigen target is currently unknown. Per-base quality was not reported, and no clone a single base away is much larger than it.

The donors were healthy, HIV-negative adults with no recently reported acute infections or vaccinations. All donors were Caucasian adults living in Nashville, Tennessee, USA. CD4+ T cells were enriched through magnetic negative selection, after which naive cells were positively selected on CD45RA and the remaining negative fraction served as the memory subset. After blood collection by leukapheresis, PBMCs were isolated using Ficoll-Histopaque density gradient centrifugation and then cryopreserved in the vapor phase of liquid nitrogen. Purity and quantity of every magnetically sorted T cell population were checked by analytical flow cytometry. From each sorted fraction, genomic DNA was isolated and quantified by UV absorbance on a Nanodrop 2000c. Broader findings and caveats from the paper: The genetic and exposure-history diversity represented was limited by the small number of donors. Sampling was limited to blood, and TCR repertoires in tissue likely differ from TCR repertoires in blood. Estimated clonotype richness was generally larger for naive than for memory subsets. Rarefaction of sorted-subset datasets indicated incomplete sequencing despite the large sequencing depth. Pairwise subsampling indicated that sequencing depth was expected to affect the degree of clonotype sharing among donors. Higher generation probabilities were observed for clonotypes shared by all four sorted-subset donors than for non-shared clonotypes. When a handful of donors were compared, the shared fraction of clonotypes was 5% to 6.5% for naive CD4, around 3.6% for naive CD8, more than 2% for memory CD4, and 0.4% for memory CD8.

Between the V and J ends, shortened by 6 bases and 12 bases respectively, the junction contains 12 bases. The CDR3 numbers 11 residues from cysteine through phenylalanine. CDR3 DNA only is kept here, 33 bases in frame from base 1. The germline V gene encodes CDR1 MGHRA and CDR2 YSYEKL. Using the deep immunoSEQ assay, TCR CDR3 regions were amplified from genomic DNA by multiplex PCR. For each cell subset, the extracted genomic DNA was distributed evenly across all wells of several immunoSEQ 96-well plates, and each plate served as one replicate. For sorted subsets, approximately 210 ng genomic DNA, equal to approximately 30,000 T cell genomes, was loaded into each replicate PCR. Purified libraries were quantified with a Qubit 3.0 fluorometer, sized on a Bioanalyzer 2100, and re-quantified with the KAPA Library Quantification kit. A separate single-read 150-cycle Illumina NextSeq 550 flow cell was used to sequence each immunoSEQ 96-well plate. As for how the authors treated the data: Because the immunoSEQ output held only junctional sequences and lacked quality scores, the filtering could not match the filtering applied to full-length reads. To assign V/J genes and CDR3, sequences were annotated using PyIR, a Python wrapper for IgBLAST v1.9, with IMGT germline references. Reads were removed for weak V/J assignments (E-value above 1e-6), missing CDR3, stop codons, out-of-frame junctions, or ambiguous translated residues. V3J clonotypes were defined as sequences sharing an identical inferred V gene, J gene, and CDR3 amino acid sequence. Percentage overlap between repertoires was calculated by dividing the number of shared unique clonotypes by the size of the smaller repertoire. Three approaches were used to assess repertoire richness: RTK rarefaction, the Chao1 estimator, and Recon v2.1 estimates of unobserved clonotypes. Generation probabilities for all TCRbeta clonotypes obtained by the gDNA method from a handful of donors were computed using OLGA. Imported from immuneACCESS, the table was reduced by TCRdb to in-frame sequences with V and J called. These copies leave out some clones; in studies compared against another copy, an unresolved V gene accounts for under half, and the cause of the remainder is not known. V and J calls and clone size are copied from that table; D and trimming were computed from the DNA. This sample lists some 580,000 clones; around 97% were detected once. The ten largest clones capture 0.055% to 0.07% of the sample.

This clonotype originated in a woman aged 25 to 39 in good health. What was sequenced was naive CD4+ T cells sorted from blood. The cell subset or site label, read with the paper, signifies: CD45RA+ positively selected. The V and J genes are TRBV4-1 and TRBJ2-1; 6 matching bases give a weak D call of TRBD1. The base sequence is TGCGCCAGCAGTGAACAGGGACGGCAGTTCTTC. Translated, this is CASSEQGRQFF.